This T cell receptor beta chain is drawn from a study of T cells in Graves' hyperthyroidism and ophthalmopathy. RNA transcripts were the template for amplifying TCR beta CDR3 regions. Primed by the HTBI set, a first-round RT-PCR was run on the TCR CDR3. TCRdb re-derived calls from the multiplex PCR reads in MiXCR, one entry per CDR3 protein. Of hundreds of thousands of distinct CDR3 sequences in the sample, 35% to 40% were seen once. This clonotype was seen many times. For the diagnoses, clinical symptoms, serum thyroxine and TRAb, thyroid ultrasound and orbital computed tomography were used. Sequences were obtained from blood. The TCR comes from a young man with Graves' hyperthyroidism.

The CDR3 sequence: CASRRGQGWGSLHF. The CDR3 DNA follows: TGTGCCAGCAGACGAGGACAGGGTTGGGGATCCCTCCACTTT. The chain is built from TRBV7-3 and TRBJ1-6, with TRBD1 identical over 8 bases. This CDR3 has 14 amino acids. V shed 6 bases and J 14 bases; nucleotides not matched to a gene: 12. Germline V CDR1 and CDR2: SGHTA, FQGTGA.